The next 12 T cell receptor beta chains were all read from a single sample in a study of T-cell reconstitution after alpha-beta-depleted transplantation in children listed by TCRdb under 2016. The treatment or condition tag for this specimen amounts to: allogeneic hematopoietic cell transplantation with graft depleted of TCRalphabeta T cells and CD19 B cells. Libraries were built with PCR. The instrument was an Illumina HiSeq 2500. TCR libraries were prepared with molecular barcoding, using unique molecular identifiers to normalize TCRbeta repertoire quantification. TCRdb trimmed the raw reads at Q25, called clones with MiXCR and kept productive beta chains. When rows share a CDR3 protein, they turn into one entry using the most common DNA and genes. For this sample there are 280,000 or so distinct CDR3 sequences; about 9.9% appear just once. 23% of the sample is taken by the ten largest. The sample was peripheral blood, taken 180 days after TCRalphabeta/CD19-depleted stem cell transplant. Receptor source: a male patient between 2 and 10 years old who had a stem cell transplant for chronic granulomatous disease, so the T cells may come from the graft donor.

This clonotype has a count of ten or more. This chain connects TRBV28 to TRBJ2-3, with TRBD1 identical over 7 bases. Germline V gene sequence: CDR1 MDHEN, CDR2 SYDVKM. V dropped 3 bases and J dropped 4; count of bases not matched to a gene: 4. The CDR3 is made up of 14 amino acids. In DNA, the CDR3 is TGTGCCAGCAGTTTCGACAGGGCCCCAGATACGCAGTATTTT. It yields the protein CASSFDRAPDTQYF.

The sample holds many counts of this clonotype. This rearrangement joins TRBV28 to TRBJ2-1; 8 bases are a match to TRBD1. This CDR3 region has 14 residues. CDR1 is MDHEN, CDR2 SYDVKM, per germline. With 4 bases clipped from V and 6 bases from J, the junction kept 5 bases outside the gene matches. The CDR3 DNA is TGTGCCAGCAGTTCTCGGGACAGGTCCAATGAGCAGTTCTTC. This sequence encodes CASSSRDRSNEQFF.

This clonotype was observed a few times. CDR3 loop: CASSRDRENTDTQYF. The DNA for the CDR3 is TGTGCCAGCAGCCGTGACAGGGAAAACACAGATACGCAGTATTTT. The chain links TRBV5-4 to TRBJ2-3, with 7 nucleotides matching TRBD1. The CDR3 sequence is 15 residues long. Germline values: CDR1 SGHNT, CDR2 YYREEE (reference sequence). The junction had 7 bases not matched to a gene; V was cut back by 4 bases and J by 2 bases.

This clonotype was observed at least ten times. The chain has TRBV12-3 or TRBV12-4 and TRBJ2-3; tentatively, D is TRBD2 (5 bases). Trimming left V 3 bases short and J 1 base short, with 8 bases between. CDR3 length: 14 amino acids. CDR3 coding DNA: TGTGCCAGCAGTTTCCACGGGGGCACAGATACGCAGTATTTT. It codes for CASSFHGGTDTQYF.

In its sample, this clonotype was seen many times. This chain links TRBV25-1 with TRBJ2-2; D gene uncertain. CDR1 and CDR2 (germline): MGHDK, SYGVNS. Trimming shortened V by 3 bases and J by 7 bases, and 9 bases separated the two germline ends. The CDR3 sequence is 13 residues long. CDR3 DNA: TGTGCCAGCAGTGAGGCCCTGGGCGGGGAGCTGTTTTTT. Amino acids: CASSEALGGELFF.

The CDR3 loop is CASSLYARTTTNEKLFF. In nucleotides, the CDR3 is TGTGCCAGCTCATTATACGCGAGGACAACAACTAATGAAAAACTGTTTTTT. This chain links TRBV18 with TRBJ1-4; D might be TRBD1 (5 bases). The CDR3 spans 17 residues. Germline V gene lookup returns CDR1 KGHSH and CDR2 LQKENI. V lost 5 bases, J lost 0 bases, and 16 bases lay in between.

In this sample, this clonotype turned up many times. The V call is TRBV10-2, the J call TRBJ2-1; 11 bases line up with TRBD2. Trimming cost V 5 bases and J 12 bases; bases outside gene matches: 15. Per the germline V gene, CDR1 is WSHSY and CDR2 is SAAADI. The CDR3 extends over 16 amino acids. The CDR3 coding sequence is TGCGCCAGCAGTAAGGGACTAGCGGTCCCCATTAACGTGCAGTTCTTC. Protein product: CASSKGLAVPINVQFF.

Many counts were recorded for this clonotype. The chain carries TRBV28 and TRBJ2-4; possible D gene TRBD1, 5 bases. Trimming left V 3 bases short and J 9 bases short, with 12 bases between. The CDR3 is 13 amino acids. Germline V gives CDR1 MDHEN, CDR2 SYDVKM. The DNA for the CDR3 is TGTGCCAGCAGTTTGGACACGGCCACCATTCAGTACTTC. Translating gives CASSLDTATIQYF.

The chain joins TRBV24-1 to TRBJ2-1; D unclear. Per the germline V gene, CDR1 is KGHDR and CDR2 is SFDVKD. The ends were cut back, 5 bases at V and 9 bases at J, with 7 bases in the middle. There are 11 residues in the CDR3. This CDR3 reads CATSAGPEQFF. Here the CDR3 DNA reads TGTGCCACCAGTGCCGGGCCTGAGCAGTTCTTC.

This clonotype occurred many times. J is TRBJ2-7 and V is TRBV7-9, with D perhaps given as TRBD1 or TRBD2 (6 bases each). Germline CDR1 is SEHNR and CDR2 is FQNEAQ (reference sequence). Between the trimmed V and J ends, which lost 1 base and 7 bases, there was a span of 17 bases. The CDR3 is 15 residues long. The CDR3 reads CASSLEGGPKREQYF. The CDR3 nucleotides read TGTGCCAGCAGCTTAGAGGGGGGACCCAAGAGGGAGCAGTACTTC.

This clonotype was seen ten or more times. V gene TRBV2 combines with J gene TRBJ2-1, with 11 bases that match TRBD2. J gave up 8 bases and V 6 bases, and 9 bases lay outside the gene matches. Germline lookup yields CDR1 SNHLY and CDR2 FYNNEI. The CDR3 runs 15 residues. CDR3 DNA sequence: TGTGCCAGCAGGACGACTAGCGGGATTGGGGATGAGCAGTTCTTC. Translated, it gives CASRTTSGIGDEQFF. The variable domain in full, completed from reference TRBV2 and TRBJ2-1, reads EPEVTQTPSHQVTQMGQEVILRCVPISNHLYFYWYRQILGQKVEFLVSFYNNEISEKSEIFDDQFSVERPDGSNFTLKIRSTKLEDSAMYFCASRTTSGIGDEQFFGPGTRLTVL.

This clonotype was detected ten times or more. The chain recombines TRBV20-1 with TRBJ2-3; D not certain. Germline CDR1 is DFQATT and CDR2 is SNEGSKA (reference sequence). Trimming stripped 4 bases from V and 3 bases from J, with 17 bases between. The CDR3 runs 15 residues. CDR3: CSAIIRDTVTDTQYF. The DNA for the CDR3 is TGCAGTGCTATAATACGAGATACAGTTACAGATACGCAGTATTTT.